Listed below are T cell receptor beta chains from one sample, sequenced in a study of blood T cell repertoires in COVID-19. Using immunoSEQ multiplex PCR, the repertoire was profiled, and TCRdb retains in-frame clones only, with some absent. The table includes about 61,000 clones, about nine tenths detected once. Sample: peripheral blood. All receptors derive from a woman in her 50s with active or convalescent COVID-19. The CDR3 runs from the conserved cysteine through the conserved F or W. D genes are given only for firm matches. Size is omitted from some rows. Given values are once, few, many or a class for expanded clones.

D gene	V gene	clone size	J gene	CDR3 DNA	CDR3 protein
NA	TRBV25-1	NA	TRBJ2-2	TGTGCCAGCCACTCAGGTGCGAACACCGGGGAGCTGTTTTTT	CASHSGANTGELFF
TRBD2	TRBV15	NA	TRBJ2-1	TGTGCCACCAGCAGAGACGGGACTAGTGTCGAAGATGAGCAGTTCTTC	CATSRDGTSVEDEQFF
TRBD1	TRBV5-1	NA	TRBJ1-6	TGCGCCAGCAGCCCGACAGGGCCCGCTGGATCCCTCCACTTT	CASSPTGPAGSLHF
NA	TRBV28	NA	TRBJ2-3	TGTGCCAGCAGTTTAGAGCGGGCGGACACAGATACGCAGTATTTT	CASSLERADTDTQYF
TRBD2	TRBV7-3	NA	TRBJ2-2	TGTGCCAGCAGACCGGTACTAGCGGGAGGGAACACCGGGGAGCTGTTTTTT	CASRPVLAGGNTGELFF
NA	TRBV6-1	NA	TRBJ2-7	TGTGCCAGCAGTGGGAAGATAGGACAGCTCGATTTTACCTACGAGCAGTACTTC	CASSGKIGQLDFTYEQYF
TRBD1	TRBV10-3	NA	TRBJ1-2	TGTGCCATCAGTGATCACCCGGGACAGGGAGTCTATGGCTACACCTTC	CAISDHPGQGVYGYTF
TRBD2	TRBV13	NA	TRBJ2-1	TGTGCCAGCAGCCAAGGACTAGCGGGAGCACACAATGAGCAGTTCTTC	CASSQGLAGAHNEQFF
NA	TRBV5-5	NA	TRBJ1-1	TGTGCCAGCAGCCGAATTCTGATACAGAACACTGAAGCTTTCTTT	CASSRILIQNTEAFF
NA	TRBV6-5	NA	TRBJ2-3	TGTGCCAGCACACGGGATCGCACAGATACGCAGTATTTT	CASTRDRTDTQYF
NA	TRBV15	NA	TRBJ1-2	TGTGCCACCAGCAGAGATCTGGCACGGAGATATGGCTACACCTTC	CATSRDLARRYGYTF
NA	TRBV24-1	NA	TRBJ1-3	TGTGCCACCAGTGATCCTCGGGAGAACTCTGGAAACACCATATATTTT	CATSDPRENSGNTIYF
NA	TRBV5-6	NA	TRBJ2-1	TGTGCCAGCAGCTTGGGAGGCGGTCGAAACTACAATGAGCAGTTCTTC	CASSLGGGRNYNEQFF
TRBD2	TRBV30	NA	TRBJ2-3	TGTGCCTGGAGTGTAGGGGCGGGAGTAGGCACAGATACGCAGTATTTT	CAWSVGAGVGTDTQYF
TRBD2	TRBV27	once	TRBJ2-7	TGTGCCAGCAGGTCGACTAGCGCCGGCTACGAGCAGTACTTC	CASRSTSAGYEQYF
NA	TRBV12-2	NA	TRBJ1-2	TGTGCAAGTCGCTTAGAGGTGGGGGACAGGGGGTCCCATGGCTACACCTTC	CASRLEVGDRGSHGYTF
NA	TRBV11-2	NA	TRBJ1-1	TGTGCCAGCAGCTCATACACAGAGATGAACACTGAAGCTTTCTTT	CASSSYTEMNTEAFF
NA	TRBV5-1	NA	TRBJ2-2	TGCGCCAGCAGCTTTGCCGGGGGTGAAGCCGGGGAGCTGTTTTTT	CASSFAGGEAGELFF
NA	TRBV12-5	NA	TRBJ2-1	TGTGCTAGTGGTTTGGTAGGACAAAGGAATGAGCAGTTCTTC	CASGLVGQRNEQFF
TRBD2	TRBV13	once	TRBJ2-7	TGTGCCAGCAGCTCCGGGACTAGCGGGAGTCCCTACGAGCAGTACTTC	CASSSGTSGSPYEQYF
NA	TRBV3-1/TRBV3-2	NA	TRBJ2-2	TGTGCCAGCAGCCAAGCCCCCGCAACCGTGGCGGCCGGGGAGCTGTTTTTT	CASSQAPATVAAGELFF
TRBD1	TRBV2	NA	TRBJ2-7	TGTGCCAGCCGGGGACAGACCTACGAGCAGTACTTC	CASRGQTYEQYF
TRBD2	TRBV7-2	once	TRBJ2-2	TGTGCCAGCAGCTTATGGCGGGAGTTTCTCCCCGGGGAGCTGTTTTTT	CASSLWREFLPGELFF
NA	TRBV7-2	NA	TRBJ2-7	TGTGCCAGCAGCTTAGCCGGGAGCTCCTACGAGCAGTACTTC	CASSLAGSSYEQYF
TRBD1	TRBV9	NA	TRBJ1-1	TGTGCCAGCAGGGAAATGGGGACAGCTCGTACTGAAGCTTTCTTT	CASREMGTARTEAFF
TRBD2	TRBV5-1	NA	TRBJ2-7	TGCGCCAGCAGCTTGGGTCTAGGCGGGAGGCCCTCCTACGAGCAGTACTTC	CASSLGLGGRPSYEQYF
TRBD2	TRBV3-1/TRBV3-2	NA	TRBJ2-7	TGTGCCAGCAGCCTCTGGACTAGCGGGACCCTCTCCTACGAGCAGTACTTC	CASSLWTSGTLSYEQYF
NA	TRBV9	NA	TRBJ1-2	TGTGCCAGCAGCAACGGCGGCTCATTGGGCTATGGCTACACCTTC	CASSNGGSLGYGYTF
NA	TRBV6-2/TRBV6-3	once	TRBJ2-1	TGTGCCAGCAGTTACTCCGGGTTAAATGAGCAGTTCTTC	CASSYSGLNEQFF
TRBD2	TRBV9	NA	TRBJ2-7	TGTGCCAGCAGCTTTACTAGCGGACCCTACGAGCAGTACTTC	CASSFTSGPYEQYF
NA	TRBV21-1	NA	TRBJ1-2	TGTGCCAGCAGCAAACAGGGACAGGGGGCGCACGGCGTTCAAGCTAACTATGGCTACACCTTC	CASSKQGQGAHGVQANYGYTF
NA	TRBV19	once	TRBJ2-3	TGTGCCAGTAAATCCCAGGGGACGCAGTATTTT	CASKSQGTQYF
TRBD1	TRBV18	NA	TRBJ1-5	TGTGCCAGCTCACCAACAGGGGAGAATCAGCCCCAGCATTTT	CASSPTGENQPQHF
NA	TRBV7-9	NA	TRBJ2-4	TGTGCCAGCAGCGCCAGAACAGCCAAAAACATTCAGTACTTC	CASSARTAKNIQYF
TRBD1	TRBV10-3	few	TRBJ2-7	TGTGCCCTTTCAGAGGGACAGGGGACCTACGAGCAGTACTTC	CALSEGQGTYEQYF
TRBD2	TRBV2	NA	TRBJ2-1	TGTGCCAGCAGTCGGCTAGCGGGAGAAGGCAATGAGCAGTTCTTC	CASSRLAGEGNEQFF
NA	TRBV6-1	NA	TRBJ1-4	TGTGCCAGCAGTGAAGCGTCAGGGGTTGAAAAACTGTTTTTT	CASSEASGVEKLFF
TRBD1	TRBV2	NA	TRBJ1-2	TGTGCCAGCAGTTCGAGGACAGGTGGGGGCACTAACTATGGCTACACCTTC	CASSSRTGGGTNYGYTF
TRBD1	TRBV7-2	NA	TRBJ2-5	TGTGCCAGCAGCTTAGGCCCCGGACAGGGTGTGGAGACCCAGTACTTC	CASSLGPGQGVETQYF
NA	TRBV3-1/TRBV3-2	few	TRBJ2-5	TGTGCCAGCAGCCAAGATGGCGGAGGGGGGGTGGAGACCCAGTACTTC	CASSQDGGGGVETQYF
TRBD2	TRBV7-3	NA	TRBJ2-1	TGTGCCAGCAGCTTAACGGGAGGGAGGGCCTACAATGAGCAGTTCTTC	CASSLTGGRAYNEQFF
TRBD1	TRBV5-1	NA	TRBJ2-3	TGCGCCAGCAGCTCGGGACAGAGTACAGATACGCAGTATTTT	CASSSGQSTDTQYF
TRBD2	TRBV9	NA	TRBJ2-7	TGTGCCAGCAGCGTAGGACTAGCTGCTTACGAGCAGTACTTC	CASSVGLAAYEQYF
TRBD2	TRBV5-1	NA	TRBJ2-3	TGCGCCAGCAGCCCTAGCGGGAGGGAGGGAGATACGCAGTATTTT	CASSPSGREGDTQYF
NA	TRBV2	NA	TRBJ1-5	TGTGCCAGCAGTGGTGCAGGGCTGAGCAATCAGCCCCAGCATTTT	CASSGAGLSNQPQHF
NA	TRBV2	NA	TRBJ2-2	TGTGCCAGCAGTGAAAGTTTTCCGGGGACGAACACCGGGGAGCTGTTTTTT	CASSESFPGTNTGELFF
NA	TRBV16	NA	TRBJ1-2	TGTGCCAGCAGTTCCGACCGAGGCGGGGGCTACACCTTC	CASSSDRGGGYTF
TRBD2	TRBV5-4	once	TRBJ2-5	TGTGCCAGCAGCACCGGACTAGCGGGGATCCAAGAGACCCAGTACTTC	CASSTGLAGIQETQYF
TRBD1	TRBV5-1	few	TRBJ2-7	TGCGCCAGCAGCATACCGGGACAGCCAATCTACGAGCAGTACTTC	CASSIPGQPIYEQYF
TRBD1	TRBV19	NA	TRBJ2-3	TGTGCCAGTAGCCCGGGACAGGGAATTACAGATACGCAGTATTTT	CASSPGQGITDTQYF
TRBD1	TRBV5-4	NA	TRBJ1-1	TGTGCCAGCAGCTTGCGGACAGGGGTGAACACTGAAGCTTTCTTT	CASSLRTGVNTEAFF
NA	TRBV7-6	NA	TRBJ1-2	TGTGCCAGCAGCTTAGGAAGGGGGAGGGGGACCTATGGCTACACCTTC	CASSLGRGRGTYGYTF
NA	TRBV11-3	NA	TRBJ2-2	TGTGCCAGCAGCCCTCGAGGGGGTCTGGCTGGGGAGCTGTTTTTT	CASSPRGGLAGELFF
NA	TRBV12-3/TRBV12-4	NA	TRBJ2-7	TGTGCCAGCAGGGACAGAGGCCACGAGCAGTACTTC	CASRDRGHEQYF
TRBD2	TRBV6-1	once	TRBJ2-5	TGTGCCAGCAGTGATTTTGCGGGAGTTCAAGAGACCCAGTACTTC	CASSDFAGVQETQYF